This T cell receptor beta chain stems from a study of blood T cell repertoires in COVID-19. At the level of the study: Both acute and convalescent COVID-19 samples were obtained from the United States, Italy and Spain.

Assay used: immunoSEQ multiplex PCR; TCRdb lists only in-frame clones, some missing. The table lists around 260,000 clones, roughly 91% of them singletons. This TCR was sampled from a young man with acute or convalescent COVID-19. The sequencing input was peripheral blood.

The CDR3 DNA sequence: TGTGCCAGCAGTTTTCGACTAGCAGGCACCGGGGAGCTGTTTTTT. Translating gives CASSFRLAGTGELFF. This chain connects TRBV6-5 to TRBJ2-2; the match to TRBD2 covers 7 bases. In germline, CDR1 is MNHEY, CDR2 SVGAGI. J lost 4 bases, V lost 4 bases, and 6 bases had no gene match. The CDR3 contains 15 residues.